The present T cell receptor (beta chain) was sequenced within a study of blood T cell repertoires in COVID-19. The CDR3 has 17 amino acids. CDR1 SGHRS and CDR2 YFSETQ come from the germline V gene. Unmatched junction bases numbered 9, after V lost 4 bases and J lost 0 bases. Measured with immunoSEQ multiplex PCR; TCRdb has only the in-frame clones, and not every one. The sample gives over 150,000 clones, approximately 94% of which show up once; roughly 0.76% is in the top ten. Sequencing was carried out using peripheral blood. V and J are TRBV5-1 and TRBJ2-1; 8 bases agree with TRBD2. The receptor was derived from a young man with COVID-19, enrolled during active disease. CDR3 sequence (DNA): TGCGCCAGCAGCCCCCGGGTAGCGGGGAGCTCCTACAATGAGCAGTTCTTC. Its translation: CASSPRVAGSSYNEQFF.